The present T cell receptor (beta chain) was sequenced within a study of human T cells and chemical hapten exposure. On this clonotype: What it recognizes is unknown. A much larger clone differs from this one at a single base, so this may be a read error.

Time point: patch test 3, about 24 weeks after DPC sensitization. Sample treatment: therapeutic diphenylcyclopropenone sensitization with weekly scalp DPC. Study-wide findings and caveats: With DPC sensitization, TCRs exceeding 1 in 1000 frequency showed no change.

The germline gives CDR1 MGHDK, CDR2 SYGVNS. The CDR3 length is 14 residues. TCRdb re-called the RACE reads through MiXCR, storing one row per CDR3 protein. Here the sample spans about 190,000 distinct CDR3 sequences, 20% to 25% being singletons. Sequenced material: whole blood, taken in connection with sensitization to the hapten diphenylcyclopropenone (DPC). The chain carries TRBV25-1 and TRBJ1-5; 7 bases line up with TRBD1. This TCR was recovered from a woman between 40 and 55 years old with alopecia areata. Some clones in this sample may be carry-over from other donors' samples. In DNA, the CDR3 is TGTGCCAGCAGAGAATCAGGGGGACGGGGGCCCCAGCATTTT. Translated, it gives CASRESGGRGPQHF. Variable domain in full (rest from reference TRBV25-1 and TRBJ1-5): EADIYQTPRYLVIGTGKKITLECSQTMGHDKMYWYQQDPGMELHLIHYSYGVNSTEKGDLSSESTVSRIRTEHFPLTLESARPSHTSQYLCASRESGGRGPQHFGDGTRLSIL.